This entry lists 5 T cell receptor beta chains sequenced from one sample in a study of graft-versus-host responses after intestinal transplantation. The antigens for these receptors are not known. The assay was immunoSEQ multiplex PCR, and TCRdb's table has in-frame clones only and misses some. The sample includes about 98,000 clones, roughly 87% seen only once; the top ten take 17%. The sample in question was unstimulated CD8+ T cells sorted from spleen or lymph node cells, obtained before intestinal transplant. The receptors here all came from a human donor who received an intestinal transplant.

This clone was observed a handful of times. The gene calls are TRBV27 and TRBJ2-7, with 8 positions matching TRBD2. Per the germline V gene, CDR1 is MNHEY and CDR2 is SMNVEV (reference sequence). The ends lost 6 bases at V and 2 bases at J; junction bases unmatched: 12. This CDR3 spans 16 amino acids. Here the CDR3 DNA reads TGTGCCAGCAGGCCGGCCCACAGCGGGGGAACCTACGAGCAGTACTTC. This gives the protein CASRPAHSGGTYEQYF.

This chain connects TRBV28 to TRBJ2-7, with 13 bases identical to TRBD2. The ends lost 3 bases at V and 0 bases at J; junction bases unmatched: 5. The germline CDR1 and CDR2 sequences are MDHEN and SYDVKM. The CDR3 contains 17 residues. CDR3 residues: CASSLKTSGRTSYEQYF. DNA of the CDR3: TGTGCCAGCAGTTTGAAGACTAGCGGGAGGACCTCCTACGAGCAGTACTTC.

This chain joins TRBV5-1 and TRBJ2-1; tentatively, D is TRBD1 (6 bases). The CDR3 has 15 amino acids. With 4 bases removed from V and 4 bases from J, the gap between germline ends came to 15 bases. Per germline, CDR1 SGHRS and CDR2 YFSETQ. CDR3: CASSPDRYTYNEQFF. The CDR3 DNA follows: TGCGCCAGCAGCCCAGACAGGTACACTTACAATGAGCAGTTCTTC.

The rearrangement links TRBV7-8 to TRBJ2-5; the D gene is possibly TRBD2 (6 bases). CDR3 length equals 13 residues. V was shortened by 3 bases and J by 5 bases, with 10 bases between the two germline ends. Germline CDR1 and CDR2: SGHVS and FQNEAQ. CDR3: CASSFLGSETQYF. CDR3 bases: TGTGCCAGCAGCTTCCTCGGGAGCGAGACCCAGTACTTC.

The V and J genes are TRBV29-1 and TRBJ2-2; D gene ambiguous. Trimming removed 2 bases at V and 8 bases at J, with 12 bases between. From germline, CDR1 is SQVTM and CDR2 ANQGSEA. The CDR3 is 13 amino acids. The DNA of the CDR3 is TGCAGCGTTGAAAACAGACAAAATGGGGAGCTGTTTTTT. Protein: CSVENRQNGELFF.